This T cell receptor beta chain was captured in a study of cytomegalovirus exposure and HLA in healthy donors. The study, taken as a whole, reports: A later analysis showed HLA-associated TCR beta chains outstripping equally common others in clonal expansion. Analysis was carried out at a later point, and it linked a missense DCLRE1C variant to TCR beta V- and J-gene trimming. Researchers reported in a later analysis that common viral pathogens appeared linked to several top clusters.

V gave up 6 bases and J gave up 6 bases; unmatched junction bases: 12. The germline CDR1 and CDR2 sequences are LNHDA and SQIVND (reference sequence). The length of the CDR3 is 15 residues. Both 60 Vbeta primers and 13 Jbeta primers went into the PCR. Sequenced by immunoSEQ multiplex PCR; TCRdb stores in-frame clones only, minus some. The sample holds some 130,000 clones, approximately 63% seen once. Of note for this clone: The antigen is not known.

This clonotype originated in a woman in her sixties or seventies in good health and CMV-seropositive. V usage is TRBV19 and J usage is TRBJ1-1; TRBD1 matches at 8 bases. The sample taken for sequencing was PBMCs. The CDR3 coding sequence is TGTGCCAGTAGCTCAACAGGACAGGGACGATCTGAAGCTTTCTTT. Translated, it gives CASSSTGQGRSEAFF.